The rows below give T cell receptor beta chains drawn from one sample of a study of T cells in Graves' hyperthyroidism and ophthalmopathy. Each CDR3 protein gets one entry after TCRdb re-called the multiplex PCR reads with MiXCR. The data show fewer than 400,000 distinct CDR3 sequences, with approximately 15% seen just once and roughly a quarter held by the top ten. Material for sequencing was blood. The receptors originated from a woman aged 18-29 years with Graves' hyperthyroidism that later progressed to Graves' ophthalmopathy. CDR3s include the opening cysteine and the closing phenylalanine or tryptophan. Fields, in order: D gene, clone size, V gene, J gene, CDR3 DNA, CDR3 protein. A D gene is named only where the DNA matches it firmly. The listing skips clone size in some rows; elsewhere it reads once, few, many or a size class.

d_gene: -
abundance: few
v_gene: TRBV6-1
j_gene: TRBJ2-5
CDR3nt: TGTGCCAGCAGCCTCCGGAGGGAACAAGAGACCCAGTACTTC
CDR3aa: CASSLRREQETQYF

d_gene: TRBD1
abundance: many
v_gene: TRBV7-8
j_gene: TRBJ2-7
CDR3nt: TGTGCCAGCAGCTTAGGTGCGGGACAGGGGTACGAGCAGTACTTC
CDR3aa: CASSLGAGQGYEQYF

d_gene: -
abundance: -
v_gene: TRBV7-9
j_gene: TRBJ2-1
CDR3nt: TGTGCCAGCTTACCTAGAGGGGGGCCCCCAGGGAATGAGCAGTTCTTC
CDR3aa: CASLPRGGPPGNEQFF

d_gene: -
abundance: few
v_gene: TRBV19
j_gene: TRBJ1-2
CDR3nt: TGTGCCAGTAGTGCCGGGGGTAGTAGCTATGGCTACACCTTC
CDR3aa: CASSAGGSSYGYTF

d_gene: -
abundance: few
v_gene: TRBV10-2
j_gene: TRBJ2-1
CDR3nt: TGCGCCAGCGGTCTTATAGGGGGGTCCTACAATGAGCAGTTCTTC
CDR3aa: CASGLIGGSYNEQFF

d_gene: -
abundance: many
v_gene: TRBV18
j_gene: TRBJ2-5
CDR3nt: TGTGCCAGCTCACAACGACAGGTTAAAGAGACCCAGTACTTC
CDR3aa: CASSQRQVKETQYF

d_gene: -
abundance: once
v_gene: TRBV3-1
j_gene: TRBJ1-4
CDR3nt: TGTGCCAGCAGCGCCACGGACAGAATAAATGAAAAACTGTTTTTT
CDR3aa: CASSATDRINEKLFF

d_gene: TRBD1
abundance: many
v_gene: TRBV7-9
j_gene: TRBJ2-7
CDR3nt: TGTGCCAGCAGCCCGCAAGGGACAGGAGGAATCGAGCAGTACTTC
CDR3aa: CASSPQGTGGIEQYF

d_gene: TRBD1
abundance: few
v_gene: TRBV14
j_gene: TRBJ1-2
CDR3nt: TGTGCCAGCAGCCACCACAGGGGAACTAACTATGGCTACACCTTC
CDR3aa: CASSHHRGTNYGYTF

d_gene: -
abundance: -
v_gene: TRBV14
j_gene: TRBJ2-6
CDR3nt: TGTGCCAGCAGCGCAAGTAATTCTGGGGCCAACGCCCTGACTTTC
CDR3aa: CASSASNSGANALTF

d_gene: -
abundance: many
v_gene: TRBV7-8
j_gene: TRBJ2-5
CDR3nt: TGTGCCAGCAGCCAAAAACGGGGTCCCAAAGAGACCCAGTACTTC
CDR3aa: CASSQKRGPKETQYF

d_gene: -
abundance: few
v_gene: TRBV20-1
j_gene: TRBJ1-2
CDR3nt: TGCAGTGCTAGAGATCAATTGGAGGGTATCGGTGGCTACACCTTC
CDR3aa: CSARDQLEGIGGYTF

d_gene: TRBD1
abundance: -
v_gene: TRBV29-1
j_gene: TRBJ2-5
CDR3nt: TGCAGCGTTGAGGTTCGACAGGGAAAGTACTTC
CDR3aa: CSVEVRQGKYF

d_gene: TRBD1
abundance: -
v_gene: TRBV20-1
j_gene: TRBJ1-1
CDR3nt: TGCAGTGCTAGAGATTGGGACAGACTTTGGAACACTGAAGCTTTCTTT
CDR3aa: CSARDWDRLWNTEAFF

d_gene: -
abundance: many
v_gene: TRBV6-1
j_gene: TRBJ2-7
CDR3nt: TGTGCCAGCAGGACATCCTACGAGCAGTACTTC
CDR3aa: CASRTSYEQYF

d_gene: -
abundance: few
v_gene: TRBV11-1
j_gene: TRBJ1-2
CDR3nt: TGTGCCAGCAGCTTGCACAGAGACTATGGCTACACCTTC
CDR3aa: CASSLHRDYGYTF

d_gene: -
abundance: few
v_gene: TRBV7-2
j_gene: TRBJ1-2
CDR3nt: TGTGCCAGCAGCGTGACAGAGAACTATGGCTACACCTTC
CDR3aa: CASSVTENYGYTF

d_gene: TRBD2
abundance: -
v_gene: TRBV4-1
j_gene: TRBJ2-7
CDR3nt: TGCGCCAGCAGCCACGCGGGACTAGCGGGAGTCTACGAGCAGTACTTC
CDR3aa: CASSHAGLAGVYEQYF

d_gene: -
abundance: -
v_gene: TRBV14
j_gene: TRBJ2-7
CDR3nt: TGTGCCAGCAGCCAAGATCACGGGGAGCAGTACTTC
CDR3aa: CASSQDHGEQYF

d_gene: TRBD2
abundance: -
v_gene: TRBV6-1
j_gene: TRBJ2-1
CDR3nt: TGTGCCAGCAGACCAGGGACTAGCGGACAACACGGCGATGAGCAGTTCTTC
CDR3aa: CASRPGTSGQHGDEQFF

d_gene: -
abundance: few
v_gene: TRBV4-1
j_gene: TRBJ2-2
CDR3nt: TGCGCCAGCAGCCAAGACTTCAACGGGGAGCTGTTTTTT
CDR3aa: CASSQDFNGELFF

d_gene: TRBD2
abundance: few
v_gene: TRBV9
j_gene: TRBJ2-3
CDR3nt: TGTGCCAGCAGCGAGCGGGAGGGACACACAGATACGCAGTATTTT
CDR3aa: CASSEREGHTDTQYF

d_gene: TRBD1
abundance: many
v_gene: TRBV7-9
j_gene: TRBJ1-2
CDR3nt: TGTGCCAGCAGCTTACCAGGGGGAGCAAATGGCTACACCTTC
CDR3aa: CASSLPGGANGYTF

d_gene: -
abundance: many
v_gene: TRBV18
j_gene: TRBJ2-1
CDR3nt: TGTGCCAGCTCACCTCCAGGGGGGAGTGAGCAGTTCTTC
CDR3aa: CASSPPGGSEQFF

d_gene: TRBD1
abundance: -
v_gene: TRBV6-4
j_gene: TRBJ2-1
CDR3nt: TGTGCCACTTCCCCGGGACAGGGCGGCGATGAGCAGTTCTTC
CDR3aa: CATSPGQGGDEQFF

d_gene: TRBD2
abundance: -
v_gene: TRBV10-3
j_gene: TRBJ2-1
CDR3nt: TGTGCCATCGCAACGGGAGGTGAGCAGTTCTTC
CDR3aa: CAIATGGEQFF

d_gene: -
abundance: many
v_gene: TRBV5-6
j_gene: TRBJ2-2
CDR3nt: TGTGCCAGCAGCTGGGACAAGAACACCGGGGAGCTGTTTTTT
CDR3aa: CASSWDKNTGELFF

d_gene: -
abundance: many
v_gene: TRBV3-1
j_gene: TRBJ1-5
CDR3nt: TGTGCCAGCAGCCAAGGGACCGTCAATCAGCCCCAGCATTTT
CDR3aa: CASSQGTVNQPQHF

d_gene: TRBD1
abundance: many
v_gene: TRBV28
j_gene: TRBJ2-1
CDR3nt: TGTGCCAGCAGTCCGCCCGGGACAGCCGACAATGAGCAGTTCTTC
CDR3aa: CASSPPGTADNEQFF

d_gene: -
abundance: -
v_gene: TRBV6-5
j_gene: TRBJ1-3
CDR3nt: TGTGCCAGCAGTTTTGGGCTCTCTGGAAACACCATATATTTT
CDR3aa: CASSFGLSGNTIYF

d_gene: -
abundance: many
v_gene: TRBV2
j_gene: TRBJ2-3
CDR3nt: TGTGCCAGCAGCCAAGAAGGGGGGACGTATACGCAGTATTTT
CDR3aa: CASSQEGGTYTQYF

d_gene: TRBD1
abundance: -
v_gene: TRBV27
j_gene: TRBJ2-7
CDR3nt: TGTGCCAGCAGTTCGGGACAGGGGGCGGAGGAGCAGTACTTC
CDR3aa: CASSSGQGAEEQYF

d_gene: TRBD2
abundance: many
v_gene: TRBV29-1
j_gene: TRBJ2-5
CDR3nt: TGCAGCGTTGAAGATGGGCGGGAGAAAGAGACCCAGTACTTC
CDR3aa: CSVEDGREKETQYF

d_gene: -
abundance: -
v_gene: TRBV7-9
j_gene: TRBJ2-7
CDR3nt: TGCGCCAGCAGCTTGGGGCCGGGCTACGAGCAGTACTTC
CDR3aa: CASSLGPGYEQYF

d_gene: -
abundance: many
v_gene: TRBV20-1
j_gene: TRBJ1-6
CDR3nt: TGCAGTGCTACAGCCCCGGGAGTAGCAGTTAATTCACCCCTCCACTTT
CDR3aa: CSATAPGVAVNSPLHF

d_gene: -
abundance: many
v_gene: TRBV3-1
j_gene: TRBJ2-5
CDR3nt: TGTGCCAGCAGCCAAGCTGAGGGGGGGGCAAGTGGGACCCAGTACTTC
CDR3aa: CASSQAEGGASGTQYF

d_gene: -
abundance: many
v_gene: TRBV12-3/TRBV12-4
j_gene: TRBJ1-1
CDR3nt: TGTGCCAGCAGTTTATCGGAAGGGACTGAAGCTTTCTTT
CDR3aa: CASSLSEGTEAFF

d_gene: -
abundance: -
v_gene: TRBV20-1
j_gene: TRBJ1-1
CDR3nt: TGCAGTGCTAGGCACACCTTCGGGGCCGACTGGAACCCTGAAGCTTTCTTT
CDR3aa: CSARHTFGADWNPEAFF

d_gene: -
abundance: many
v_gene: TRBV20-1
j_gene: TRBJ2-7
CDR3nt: TGCAGTGCTAGGGGTCTACTGGCCAACGAGCAGTACTTC
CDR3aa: CSARGLLANEQYF

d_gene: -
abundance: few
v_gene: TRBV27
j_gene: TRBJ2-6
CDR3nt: TGTGCCAGCAGTTTAAATGCCCTTGGGGGTTTCCACAACGTCCTGACTTTC
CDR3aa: CASSLNALGGFHNVLTF

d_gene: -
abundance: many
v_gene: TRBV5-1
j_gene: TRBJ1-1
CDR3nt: TGCGCCAGCAGCTTGGACCAAGCATCCACTGAAGCTTTCTTT
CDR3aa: CASSLDQASTEAFF

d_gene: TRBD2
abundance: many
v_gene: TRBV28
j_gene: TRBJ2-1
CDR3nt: TGTGCCAGCAGTCCTTTTACCGGGACTAGCGGGAGGGCAGGGAATGAGCAGTTCTTC
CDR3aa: CASSPFTGTSGRAGNEQFF

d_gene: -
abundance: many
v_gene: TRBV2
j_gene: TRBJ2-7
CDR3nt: TGTGCCAGCACGGGCAGGATCTCCTACGAGCAGTACTTC
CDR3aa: CASTGRISYEQYF

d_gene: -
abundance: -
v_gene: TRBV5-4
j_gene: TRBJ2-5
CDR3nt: TGTGCCAGCAGCTTCCGGGTAGCTGAGACCCAGTACTTC
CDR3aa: CASSFRVAETQYF

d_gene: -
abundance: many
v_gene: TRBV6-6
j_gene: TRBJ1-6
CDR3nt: TGTGCCAGCAGTTACTCGATTGGGGTTTGGGGTTCACCCCTCCACTTT
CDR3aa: CASSYSIGVWGSPLHF

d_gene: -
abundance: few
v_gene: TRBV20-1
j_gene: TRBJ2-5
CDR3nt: TGCAGTGCTAGTGAGAGAGACTGGCCTAAAGAGACCCAGTACTTC
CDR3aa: CSASERDWPKETQYF

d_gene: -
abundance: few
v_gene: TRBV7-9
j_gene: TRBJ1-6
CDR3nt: TGTGCCAGCAGCTTAGAGGGACGGGATTCACCCCTCCACTTT
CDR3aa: CASSLEGRDSPLHF

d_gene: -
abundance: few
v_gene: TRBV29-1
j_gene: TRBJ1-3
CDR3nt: TGCAGCGCCCCACATGGTCCTGGAAACACCATATATTTT
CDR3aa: CSAPHGPGNTIYF

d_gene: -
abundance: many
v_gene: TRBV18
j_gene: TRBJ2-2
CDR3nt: TGTGCCAGCTCACACCTTGAGGGGAACACCGGGGAGCTGTTTTTT
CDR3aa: CASSHLEGNTGELFF

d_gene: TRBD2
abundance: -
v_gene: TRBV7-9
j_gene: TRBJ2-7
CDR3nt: TGTGCCAGCAGCTTAGGACTAGCGGGAGACGCCGAGCAGTACTTC
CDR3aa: CASSLGLAGDAEQYF

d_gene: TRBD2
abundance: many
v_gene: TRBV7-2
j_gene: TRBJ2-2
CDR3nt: TGTGCCAGCAGCTTAGAGGTCGTCGGACTAGCGTACACCGGGGAGCTGTTTTTT
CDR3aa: CASSLEVVGLAYTGELFF

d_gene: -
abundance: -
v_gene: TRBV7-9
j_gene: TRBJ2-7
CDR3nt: TGTGCCAGCAGCTTCGGCGGGGTCTACGAGCAGTACTTC
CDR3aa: CASSFGGVYEQYF

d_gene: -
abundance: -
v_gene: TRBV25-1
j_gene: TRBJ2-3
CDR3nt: TGTGCCAGCAGTGAATTCCCCTCCAGAAGGGGAGATACGCAGTATTTT
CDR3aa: CASSEFPSRRGDTQYF

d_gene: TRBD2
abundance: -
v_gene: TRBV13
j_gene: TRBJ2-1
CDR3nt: TGTGCCAGCAGCTGGACTAGTCATGAGCAGTTCTTC
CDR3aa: CASSWTSHEQFF